The rows below give T cell receptor beta chains drawn from one sample of a study of identical twins. TCRdb ran MiXCR on the 5' RACE reads and lists one entry per CDR3 protein. The profile shows approximately 280,000 distinct CDR3 sequences, approximately 8.5% of them singletons. This same sample was also taken into another study, of yellow fever vaccine responses in identical twins.

Specimen: memory (CD45RO+) T cells sorted from blood. These receptors came from a woman in her late teens or twenties in good health. The CDR3 runs from the conserved cysteine through the conserved F or W. D genes are given only for firm matches. The size of a clone is reported for some rows only, either as once, few or many, or as a class for expanded clones.

J: TRBJ2-1; V: TRBV6-4; D: .; size: many; CDR3: CASSDSRTKSYNEQFF; DNA: TGTGCCAGCAGTGACTCCAGGACAAAGTCCTACAATGAGCAGTTCTTC
J: TRBJ2-2; V: TRBV6-1; D: .; size: few; CDR3: CASTIQPRGSGELFF; DNA: TGTGCCAGCACCATTCAACCACGAGGCTCCGGGGAGCTGTTTTTT
J: TRBJ2-3; V: TRBV18; D: TRBD2; size: few; CDR3: CASSRLSGTIDTQYF; DNA: TGTGCCAGCTCACGGCTTAGCGGGACCATAGATACGCAGTATTTT
J: TRBJ1-3; V: TRBV4-1; D: .; size: many; CDR3: CASSQEGRSGNTIYF; DNA: TGCGCCAGCAGCCAAGAGGGCAGGTCTGGAAACACCATATATTTT
J: TRBJ2-1; V: TRBV24-1; D: .; size: many; CDR3: CATSASQTGNSYNEQFF; DNA: TGTGCCACCAGTGCCTCTCAGACAGGAAACTCCTACAATGAGCAGTTCTTC
J: TRBJ1-4; V: TRBV5-6; D: TRBD1; size: few; CDR3: CASSSGQGVREKLFF; DNA: TGTGCCAGCAGTTCTGGACAGGGGGTAAGGGAAAAACTGTTTTTT
J: TRBJ2-7; V: TRBV5-5; D: .; size: .; CDR3: CARSLGILSCYEQYF; DNA: TGTGCCAGGAGCTTGGGGATCCTCAGCTGCTACGAGCAGTACTTC
J: TRBJ1-2; V: TRBV6-1; D: .; size: many; CDR3: CASKIPGGSYGYTF; DNA: TGTGCCAGCAAGATCCCCGGCGGATCTTATGGCTACACCTTC
J: TRBJ2-2; V: TRBV6-2/TRBV6-3; D: .; size: many; CDR3: CASSYGQLGGELFF; DNA: TGTGCCAGCAGTTATGGGCAGCTCGGCGGGGAGCTGTTTTTT
J: TRBJ2-1; V: TRBV5-1; D: .; size: .; CDR3: CASSFPKTDNEQFF; DNA: TGCGCCAGCAGCTTCCCCAAGACGGACAATGAGCAGTTCTTC
J: TRBJ2-1; V: TRBV28; D: .; size: few; CDR3: CASSLGTKEQFF; DNA: TGTGCCAGCAGTTTGGGCACCAAAGAGCAGTTCTTC
J: TRBJ2-3; V: TRBV3-1; D: TRBD2; size: few; CDR3: CASSQEAGPTDTQYF; DNA: TGTGCCAGCAGCCAAGAAGCGGGGCCTACAGATACGCAGTATTTT
J: TRBJ1-2; V: TRBV20-1; D: .; size: many; CDR3: CSARTSRGGHGYTF; DNA: TGCAGTGCTAGAACTTCCCGCGGGGGCCATGGCTACACCTTC